Following are 10 T cell receptor beta chains from one sample sequenced in a study of CD8+ T cells in alopecia areata. RNA extraction was followed by reverse transcription into cDNA, which acted as the sequencing template. The repertoire was sequenced with immunoSEQ multiplex PCR; TCRdb's copy has only in-frame clones and lacks some. The sample holds 150,000 to 250,000 clones, roughly 50% seen once. This sample's treatment: oral pan-JAK inhibitor, 5-10 mg twice daily. The sequences come from CD4+ T cells sorted from blood, collected at week 24, from a patient treated with tofacitinib. The source is a human donor with alopecia areata.

Worth noting for this clone: The identical CDR3 is also encoded by other nucleotide sequences in the sample. The chain carries TRBV18 and TRBJ2-1, with D unclear. The V and J ends lost 1 base and 5 bases respectively, with 6 bases between them. The length of the CDR3 is 13 residues. Per the germline V gene, CDR1 is KGHSH and CDR2 is LQKENI. This CDR3 reads CASSPLPNNEQFF. The CDR3 DNA reads TGTGCCAGCTCACCACTGCCCAACAATGAGCAGTTCTTC.

The rearrangement joins TRBV5-1 to TRBJ2-2, with D uncertain. The length of the CDR3 is 14 residues. Germline V CDR1 and CDR2: SGHRS, YFSETQ. V lost 5 bases and J 0 bases, leaving 8 bases between the germline ends. The CDR3 DNA follows: TGCGCCAGCAGTCTACTCTCGAACACCGGGGAGCTGTTTTTT. This gives the protein CASSLLSNTGELFF. The variable domain in full, with the rest retrieved from reference TRBV5-1 and TRBJ2-2, is KAGVTQTPRYLIKTRGQQVTLSCSPISGHRSVSWYQQTPGQGLQFLFEYFSETQRNKGNFPGRFSGRQFSNSRSEMNVSTLELGDSALYLCASSLLSNTGELFFGEGSRLTVL.

This clone was seen more than once but under ten times. The chain combines TRBV19 with TRBJ1-1, with D possibly matching TRBD1 (6 bases). Germline assignment: CDR1 LNHDA and CDR2 SQIVND (reference sequence). V dropped 5 bases and J dropped 4 bases, with 14 bases sitting between them. The CDR3 spans 14 residues. The CDR3 DNA sequence: TGTGCCAGTAGTGGACAGCTTGTAGGCACTGAAGCTTTCTTT. Translated: CASSGQLVGTEAFF.

The rearrangement uses TRBV11-2 and TRBJ2-7; 7 bases fit TRBD2. V was pared by 3 bases and J by 3 bases, with 2 bases of the junction left unmatched. The CDR3 sequence is 13 residues long. Germline V lookup: CDR1 SGHAT, CDR2 FQNNGV. The CDR3 region is CASSFAGVYEQYF. The DNA for the CDR3 is TGTGCCAGCAGCTTTGCGGGGGTCTACGAGCAGTACTTC.

The V and J genes are TRBV30 and TRBJ1-1; a weak D match, TRBD1 (6 bases). V lost 4 bases and J 1 base, leaving 16 bases between the germline ends. This CDR3 has 15 amino acids. Germline-derived CDR1 and CDR2 are GTSNPN and SVGIG (reference sequence). This chain's CDR3 is CAWTELGQSNTEAFF. CDR3 bases: TGTGCCTGGACGGAATTAGGACAGTCGAACACTGAAGCTTTCTTT.

This clone was recorded only once. V usage is TRBV4-1 and J usage is TRBJ1-2; TRBD1 matches 8 bases. Germline V gives CDR1 MGHRA, CDR2 YSYEKL. This CDR3 has 15 amino acids. J lost 2 bases, V lost 1 base, and 3 bases had no gene match. The CDR3 nucleotides read TGCGCCAGCAGCCAAGGGACAGGGAGGAACTATGGCTACACCTTC. Amino acids: CASSQGTGRNYGYTF.

The gene calls are TRBV25-1 and TRBJ1-2; no definite D call. Germline values: CDR1 MGHDK, CDR2 SYGVNS. V lost 9 bases and J 8 bases, leaving 13 bases between the germline ends. The CDR3 runs 11 residues. This CDR3 reads CASLREGGYTF. In nucleotides, the CDR3 is TGTGCCAGTCTTAGGGAAGGAGGCTACACCTTC.

The genes are TRBV7-2 and TRBJ1-2; no definite D call. Trimming pared 4 bases from V and 8 bases from J, leaving 11 bases between. This CDR3 is built from 12 residues. Germline V gives CDR1 SGHTA, CDR2 FQGNSA. This CDR3 reads CASSSVVGGYTF. CDR3 sequence (DNA): TGTGCCAGCAGCTCCGTCGTCGGGGGCTACACCTTC.

This clone has just a few counts. This chain uses TRBV28 with TRBJ1-5, with 7 positions matching TRBD1. This CDR3 is built from 14 residues. The trim removed 6 bases at V and 5 bases at J, leaving 7 bases unmatched. CDR1 MDHEN and CDR2 SYDVKM come from the germline V gene. In nucleotides, the CDR3 is TGTGCCAGCAGGACAGGGACAGACTATCAGCCCCAGCATTTT. The encoded protein is CASRTGTDYQPQHF.

The chain joins TRBV30 to TRBJ2-2; 9 positions match TRBD1. The CDR3 is 16 residues long. With V trimmed by 3 bases and J by 3 bases, 8 bases remained unmatched. Germline assignment: CDR1 GTSNPN and CDR2 SVGIG (reference sequence). The CDR3: CAWREYRGQDTGELFF. The CDR3 DNA reads as TGTGCCTGGAGGGAATACAGGGGGCAAGACACCGGGGAGCTGTTTTTT.